In this sample, the clone carrying this T cell receptor (beta chain) turned up a few times. The data stem from a study of T-cell memory formation after mild COVID-19. The CDR3 consists of 14 residues. V was pared by 6 bases and J by 1 base, with 12 bases between. CDR1 ENHRY and CDR2 SYGVKD come from the germline V gene. TCR alpha and TCR beta cDNA libraries carrying sample barcodes and UMIs were produced by 5'RACE using constant-segment primers. TCRdb itself ran the 5' RACE reads through MiXCR, one entry per CDR3 protein. The sample carries around 300,000 distinct CDR3 sequences, over 11% recorded once.

This clonotype was sampled from a man younger than 35 who had mild COVID-19 (a few samples of this study predate the infection). Cell type and time point are not known. The sample taken for sequencing was PBMCs or a T cell subset sorted from them (not recorded which). The V gene is TRBV10-3, the J gene TRBJ1-1; D not resolved. CDR3: CAISFREPNTEAFF. In DNA form, the CDR3 reads TGTGCCATCAGCTTCAGAGAACCGAACACTGAAGCTTTCTTT.